Sequencing of this T cell receptor (beta chain) was carried out in a study of blood T cell repertoires in COVID-19. In the study overall: Material from acute and convalescent COVID-19 was sourced from the United States, Italy and Spain.

The repertoire was sequenced with immunoSEQ multiplex PCR; TCRdb's copy has only in-frame clones and lacks some. The table shows tens of thousands of clones, with approximately 86% occurring only once. This clone was observed once. In germline, CDR1 is SGHAT, CDR2 FQNNGV. Deletions cut 1 base from V and 2 bases from J, with 12 bases between. The CDR3 is made up of 16 amino acids. This chain joins TRBV11-2 and TRBJ1-5; D is possibly TRBD1 (5 bases). The sample was peripheral blood. This TCR came from a woman between 55 and 75 years old with acute or convalescent COVID-19. CDR3 sequence reads: CASSLGRGRGNQPQHF. CDR3 nucleotides: TGTGCCAGCAGCTTAGGGAGGGGCCGAGGCAATCAGCCCCAGCATTTT. Combining the CDR3 with reference TRBV11-2 and TRBJ1-5 gives the whole variable domain EAGVAQSPRYKIIEKRQSVAFWCNPISGHATLYWYQQILGQGPKLLIQFQNNGVVDDSQLPKDRFSAERLKGVDSTLKIQPAKLEDSAVYLCASSLGRGRGNQPQHFGDGTRLSIL.